The 31 T cell receptor beta chains reported below all come from one sample, sequenced in a study of cytomegalovirus exposure and HLA in healthy donors. TCRdb's copy holds only in-frame clones and misses some; the assay was immunoSEQ multiplex PCR. The profile shows under 250,000 clones, about 83% of them singletons. Sequenced: PBMCs. The source is a man in his late teens or twenties in good health and CMV-seronegative.

The rearrangement joins TRBV7-3 to TRBJ2-5, with TRBD2 matching 9 bases. The germline V gene has CDR1 SGHTA and CDR2 FQGTGA. J lost 1 base, V lost 1 base, and 13 bases had no gene match. This CDR3 is built from 19 residues. The CDR3 nucleotides are TGTGCCAGCAGCTTAAAGGGAGGGGGACTAGCACAGGCCCAAGAGACCCAGTACTTC. Translation gives CASSLKGGGLAQAQETQYF.

The rearrangement links TRBV7-2 to TRBJ2-5; TRBD1 aligns across 7 bases. This CDR3 is built from 14 residues. The V segment lost 1 base and the J segment 5 bases; nucleotides outside the gene matches: 4. The germline V gene encodes CDR1 SGHTA and CDR2 FQGNSA. DNA for the CDR3: TGTGCCAGCAGCTTAGGAGGGGGCGGGGAGACCCAGTACTTC. Translation: CASSLGGGGETQYF.

CDR3 nucleotides: TGTGCCAGCAGTGAAAGCTGGGCAGACGAGCAGTACTTC. This sequence encodes CASSESWADEQYF. The chain links TRBV2 to TRBJ2-7; D is uncertain. The germline CDR1 and CDR2 sequences are SNHLY and FYNNEI. The CDR3 extends over 13 amino acids. V shed 2 bases and J shed 5 bases, with 10 bases lying between them.

V gene TRBV28 combines with J gene TRBJ2-6; no clear D gene. This CDR3 is built from 16 residues. Germline loops: CDR1 MDHEN, CDR2 SYDVKM. Trimming took off 2 bases at V and 0 bases at J, with 8 bases between the two ends. The CDR3 region is CASSLRLSSGANVLTF. CDR3 sequence (DNA): TGTGCCAGCAGTTTACGTCTGTCCTCTGGGGCCAACGTCCTGACTTTC.

The chain carries TRBV29-1 and TRBJ2-2; 12 bases are shared with TRBD2. The J segment lost 5 bases and the V segment lost 6 bases, leaving 10 bases of the junction unmatched. The CDR3 contains 16 residues. In germline, CDR1 is SQVTM, CDR2 ANQGSEA. The CDR3 protein is CSVTGLAGWKTGELFF. The CDR3 coding sequence is TGCAGCGTGACAGGACTAGCGGGATGGAAAACCGGGGAGCTGTTTTTT.

This clone was seen a handful of times. The V and J genes are TRBV6-4 and TRBJ1-1; the D is unclear. V was trimmed by 7 bases and J by 6 bases, leaving 15 bases between them. Per germline, CDR1 MRHNA and CDR2 SNTAGT. The CDR3 extends over 13 amino acids. CDR3 in amino acids: CASNDGEGSEAFF. CDR3 bases: TGTGCCAGCAACGACGGGGAAGGATCTGAAGCTTTCTTT.

This clone was picked up a small number of times. This sequence joins TRBV6-1 and TRBJ2-7, with TRBD2 matching over 11 bases. The CDR3 covers 15 residues. The germline V gene has CDR1 MNHNS and CDR2 SASEGT. Trimming removed 7 bases from V and 2 bases from J; junction bases left unmatched: 7. The CDR3 nucleotides read TGTGCCAGCATCGGGGGACTAGCGGAGGCCTACGAGCAGTACTTC. This encodes CASIGGLAEAYEQYF.

The J gene is TRBJ1-6, the V gene TRBV19; D uncertain. Germline CDR1 and CDR2: LNHDA and SQIVND (reference sequence). This CDR3 contains 16 residues. Trimming removed 3 bases from V and 0 bases from J, with 9 bases in between. The CDR3 nucleotides read TGTGCCAGTAGTATGGTTGGGAGCTCCTATAATTCACCCCTCCACTTT. It specifies CASSMVGSSYNSPLHF.

This chain links TRBV6-5 with TRBJ2-7, with 7 nucleotides matching TRBD1. The CDR3 runs 13 residues. Looked up from germline, CDR1 is MNHEY and CDR2 is SVGAGI. After removal of 0 bases from V and 5 bases from J, the junction contained 1 base not matched to a gene. The DNA for the CDR3 is TGTGCCAGCAGTTACTCGAGGGGGCACGAGCAGTACTTC. This gives the protein CASSYSRGHEQYF.

CDR3 DNA sequence: TGTGCCAGCAGCCATCCGGACAGGGGCACAGATACGCAGTATTTT. Protein: CASSHPDRGTDTQYF. V is TRBV5-6 and J is TRBJ2-3, with 8 bases lining up with TRBD1. This CDR3 spans 15 amino acids. Germline V CDR1 and CDR2: SGHDT, YYEEEE. The V segment lost 4 bases and the J segment 1 base; nucleotides outside the gene matches: 5.

The chain is built from TRBV27 and TRBJ2-7; no definite D call. The CDR3 is 11 amino acids. Per the germline V gene, CDR1 is MNHEY and CDR2 is SMNVEV (reference sequence). The V end lost 0 bases, the J end lost 7 bases, and 4 bases lay between the germline ends. The CDR3 DNA is TGTGCCAGCAGTTTATCGAGTGAGCAGTACTTC. This gives the protein CASSLSSEQYF.

V is TRBV29-1 and J is TRBJ2-7; 10 bases match TRBD2. V shed 2 bases, J shed 6 bases, and the junction held 13 bases outside the gene matches. The CDR3 loop spans 16 amino acids. Germline CDR1 is SQVTM and CDR2 is ANQGSEA. CDR3 loop: CSVERYGLAEPSEQYF. The DNA for the CDR3 is TGCAGCGTTGAAAGATACGGACTAGCGGAACCGAGCGAGCAGTACTTC.

As for this clone: Distinct nucleotide sequences in the sample also encode this CDR3. The chain links TRBV9 to TRBJ1-1, with D uncertain. There are 13 residues in the CDR3. V gave up 1 base and J gave up 5 bases, with 9 bases separating them. The germline gives CDR1 SGDLS, CDR2 YYNGEE. The CDR3 sequence: CASSVTPGTEAFF. Here the CDR3 DNA reads TGTGCCAGCAGCGTAACCCCGGGGACTGAAGCTTTCTTT.

This rearrangement joins TRBV4-1 to TRBJ2-5; 11 nucleotides align to TRBD1. The V gene's germline CDR1 is MGHRA and CDR2 YSYEKL. Trimming at V came to 4 bases and at J to 7 bases, leaving 8 bases not matched to a gene. This CDR3 spans 15 amino acids. CDR3 DNA sequence: TGCGCCAGCAGCCCGGGGACAGGGGGTAGTTGGACCCAGTACTTC. This codes for CASSPGTGGSWTQYF.

This clone was observed once. The rearrangement joins TRBV6-5 to TRBJ2-5; no clear D. Germline CDR1 reads MNHEY; CDR2 reads SVGAGI. V lost 4 bases and J lost 5, with 8 bases in between. The CDR3 totals 12 residues. This chain's CDR3 is CASSSSRETQYF. The DNA for the CDR3 is TGTGCCAGCAGTTCGTCCAGGGAGACCCAGTACTTC.

The V gene is TRBV4-3, the J gene TRBJ2-4, with D possibly matching TRBD2 (6 bases). Deletions cut 1 base from V and 1 base from J, with 11 bases between. The CDR3 is made up of 16 amino acids. CDR1 and CDR2 (germline): LGHNA, YSLEER. CDR3 nucleotides: TGCGCCAGCAGCCAAGGTGGTGGAGGGGCCAAAAACATTCAGTACTTC. Translating gives CASSQGGGGAKNIQYF.

The chain is built from TRBV19 and TRBJ1-4; weak D call: TRBD1 (5 bases). Germline V gene sequence: CDR1 LNHDA, CDR2 SQIVND (reference sequence). Trimming pared 4 bases from V and 1 base from J, leaving 7 bases between. The CDR3 length is 14 residues. The DNA of the CDR3 is TGTGCCAGTAGTACAGGGATAACTAATGAAAAACTGTTTTTT. Protein sequence: CASSTGITNEKLFF.

This rearrangement joins TRBV11-2 to TRBJ1-6, with 7 bases lining up with TRBD1. The CDR3 is made up of 15 amino acids. Germline V gene sequence: CDR1 SGHAT, CDR2 FQNNGV. V lost 4 bases to trimming and J lost 7 bases; unmatched junction nucleotides: 7. This CDR3 reads CASSSWTGKNSPLHF. The CDR3 bases are TGTGCCAGCAGCTCCTGGACAGGAAAAAATTCACCCCTCCACTTT.

This chain uses TRBV6-5 with TRBJ2-3; a possible D gene is TRBD2 (7 bases). The length of the CDR3 is 13 residues. V shed 6 bases and J shed 7 bases, with 14 bases lying between them. Germline-derived CDR1 and CDR2 are MNHEY and SVGAGI. The CDR3 DNA sequence: TGTGCCAGCAGCCCGGGGGGCAGGTATACGCAGTATTTT. This codes for CASSPGGRYTQYF.

V is TRBV21-1 and J is TRBJ2-7; the table gives TRBD2 as D, unverified against the DNA. TRBV21-1 is a recognized pseudogene. This CDR3 is built from 10 residues. CDR3 nucleotide sequence: TGTGCCGGAAGGGAGTACGAGCAGTACTTC. It codes for CAGREYEQYF.

CDR3 DNA sequence: TGTGCCAGCAGCGTGGGACAGGGCTACGAGCAGTACTTC. Translation: CASSVGQGYEQYF. The genes are TRBV27 and TRBJ2-7; TRBD1 matches at 9 bases. Germline CDR1 is MNHEY and CDR2 is SMNVEV (reference sequence). The V and J ends lost 6 bases and 3 bases, in that order; junction bases with no gene match: 3. The CDR3 runs 13 residues.

The CDR3 is CASSPPRGSNRLNTEAFF. The CDR3 DNA reads as TGTGCCAGCTCACCACCGCGGGGATCGAACCGACTGAACACTGAAGCTTTCTTT. The rearrangement uses TRBV18 and TRBJ1-1; D is uncertain. The germline CDR1 and CDR2 sequences are KGHSH and LQKENI. Trimming pared 0 bases from V and 0 bases from J, leaving 17 bases between. The CDR3 extends over 18 amino acids.

This clone turned up a few times. The chain has TRBV5-1 and TRBJ2-7, with a possible D match to TRBD2 (6 bases). V lost 5 bases to trimming and J lost 3 bases, with 12 bases between them. Per the germline V gene, CDR1 is SGHRS and CDR2 is YFSETQ. The CDR3 length is 13 residues. In nucleotides, the CDR3 is TGCGCCAGCAGGGCAGGGAGGAACTACGAGCAGTACTTC. Amino acid sequence: CASRAGRNYEQYF.

This rearrangement joins TRBV27 to TRBJ2-3, with a tentative D call TRBD1 (6 bases). This CDR3 has 14 amino acids. V lost 7 bases and J lost 2, with 13 bases in between. Germline loops: CDR1 MNHEY, CDR2 SMNVEV (reference sequence). In DNA, the CDR3 is TGTGCCAGCATTAGTTACAGGGACACAGATACGCAGTATTTT. The encoded protein is CASISYRDTDTQYF.

This clone has a single count. This chain joins TRBV18 and TRBJ2-6; D unclear. Trimming shortened V by 6 bases and J by 2 bases, and 8 bases separated the two germline ends. CDR3 length equals 14 residues. From germline, CDR1 is KGHSH and CDR2 LQKENI. The CDR3 sequence is CASSLPAGANVLTF. CDR3 DNA sequence: TGTGCCAGCTCCCTTCCCGCTGGGGCCAACGTCCTGACTTTC.

This chain's CDR3 is CASSGASVRGTDTQYF. In nucleotides, the CDR3 is TGCGCCAGCAGCGGAGCTTCGGTGCGGGGCACAGATACGCAGTATTTT. V gene TRBV4-1 combines with J gene TRBJ2-3; maybe TRBD2 (5 bases). Trimming shortened V by 5 bases and J by 1 base, and 16 bases separated the two germline ends. CDR3 length: 16 residues. The germline CDR1 and CDR2 sequences are MGHRA and YSYEKL.

This rearrangement joins TRBV5-4 to TRBJ2-7; TRBD1 aligns across 11 bases. Germline V lookup: CDR1 SGHNT, CDR2 YYREEE (reference sequence). The CDR3 extends over 16 amino acids. V shed 4 bases and J 3 bases; nucleotides not matched to a gene: 9. CDR3 sequence: CASSPGRTGGYYEQYF. The CDR3 bases are TGTGCCAGCAGCCCTGGACGGACAGGGGGCTACTACGAGCAGTACTTC.

The V and J genes are TRBV27 and TRBJ2-3; no reliable D call. This CDR3 has 15 amino acids. Looked up from germline, CDR1 is MNHEY and CDR2 is SMNVEV (reference sequence). Trimming pared 4 bases from V and 0 bases from J, leaving 11 bases between. CDR3 amino acids: CASSSLPVSTDTQYF. CDR3 DNA: TGTGCCAGCAGTTCCCTACCCGTCAGCACAGATACGCAGTATTTT.

The CDR3 sequence is CASSVGTTLGFMYNEQFF. The CDR3 nucleotides read TGTGCCAGCAGCGTAGGGACAACCTTGGGGTTTATGTACAATGAGCAGTTCTTC. This chain connects TRBV9 to TRBJ2-1, with D tentatively TRBD1 (5 bases). V was cut by 0 bases and J by 4 bases, with 20 bases left in between. The CDR3 runs to 18 residues. Per germline, CDR1 SGDLS and CDR2 YYNGEE.

The chain joins TRBV4-1 to TRBJ1-2; D gene uncertain. Germline V gene sequence: CDR1 MGHRA, CDR2 YSYEKL. V lost 5 bases and J lost 8, with 9 bases in between. The CDR3 totals 11 residues. The CDR3 is CASSVGRGYTF. DNA for the CDR3: TGCGCCAGCAGCGTGGGCCGGGGCTACACCTTC.

This chain uses TRBV7-9 with TRBJ2-7; no reliable D call. With 4 bases removed from V and 2 bases from J, the gap between germline ends came to 9 bases. CDR1 SEHNR and CDR2 FQNEAQ come from the germline V gene (reference sequence). This CDR3 comprises 13 residues. CDR3 nucleotides: TGTGCCAGCAGCTCCCCGAGAACCTACGAGCAGTACTTC. Protein sequence: CASSSPRTYEQYF.